Below are 18 T cell receptor beta chains sequenced from a single sample in a study of long-term antiretroviral therapy in people with HIV. Researchers report immunoSEQ v3.0 was run at survey level. TCRdb's table, derived via immunoSEQ multiplex PCR, lists solely in-frame clones and lacks some. The repertoire holds about 33,000 clones, with approximately 96% as singletons. Source: unsorted PBMCs, taken approximately 6.6 years after starting antiretroviral therapy. The receptors originated from a man aged 25 to 40 with HIV.

The gene calls are TRBV11-3 and TRBJ2-7; 7 bases align to TRBD2. The length of the CDR3 is 14 residues. Germline CDR1 SGHNT, CDR2 YENEEA. V lost 3 bases and J lost 0; bases outside the gene matches: 2. CDR3 DNA sequence: TGTGCCAGCAGCTTGGGCGGGAGCTCCTACGAGCAGTACTTC. Encoded protein: CASSLGGSSYEQYF.

The V call is TRBV15, the J call TRBJ2-7, with D unresolved. Germline V lookup: CDR1 LNHNV, CDR2 YYDKDF (reference sequence). Deletions cut 0 bases from V and 7 bases from J, with 16 bases between. The CDR3 runs to 15 residues. CDR3 DNA sequence: TGTGCCACCAGCAGAGACCGAGGCGGCTTGCGGGAGCAGTACTTC. Translation gives CATSRDRGGLREQYF.

V is TRBV19 and J is TRBJ2-7; no clear D. This CDR3 is built from 13 residues. Germline V gene sequence: CDR1 LNHDA, CDR2 SQIVND (reference sequence). Trimming shortened V by 3 bases and J by 6 bases, and 12 bases separated the two germline ends. CDR3 in amino acids: CASSMSVFREQYF. CDR3 nucleotides: TGTGCCAGTAGTATGTCGGTTTTCCGCGAGCAGTACTTC.

This chain joins TRBV4-2 and TRBJ1-6; TRBD1 matches at 7 bases. The V gene's germline CDR1 is LGHNA and CDR2 YNFKEQ. The ends lost 10 bases at V and 8 bases at J; junction bases unmatched: 11. The CDR3 consists of 14 residues. The CDR3 loop reads CANPLRQGHSPLHF. CDR3 DNA sequence: TGTGCCAACCCCCTCCGACAGGGCCATTCACCCCTCCACTTT.

The CDR3 region is CASSLGGRNNEQFF. The CDR3 nucleotides read TGTGCCAGCAGCTTAGGAGGGCGAAACAATGAGCAGTTCTTC. The rearrangement links TRBV7-9 to TRBJ2-1; TRBD2 might be the D (5 bases). This CDR3 is 14 amino acids long. V was cut by 1 base and J by 5 bases, with 9 bases left in between. Germline CDR1 reads SEHNR; CDR2 reads FQNEAQ (reference sequence).

The chain uses TRBV9 and TRBJ2-1, with D possibly TRBD2 on 6 matching bases. V was cut by 3 bases and J by 4 bases, with 14 bases left in between. This CDR3 is 15 amino acids long. Germline V lookup: CDR1 SGDLS, CDR2 YYNGEE. CDR3 sequence (DNA): TGTGCCAGCAGCGCCCGGGACTCGATTTACAATGAGCAGTTCTTC. The encoded protein is CASSARDSIYNEQFF.

The chain uses TRBV19 and TRBJ1-5, with 9 positions matching TRBD1. The V and J ends lost 9 bases and 6 bases, in that order; junction bases with no gene match: 15. CDR1 and CDR2 from the germline V gene are LNHDA and SQIVND (reference sequence). The CDR3 is made up of 16 amino acids. DNA for the CDR3: TGTGCCAGCCTAGGGCTCACCGGGACAGGGTTTCAGCCCCAGCATTTT. Translating it yields CASLGLTGTGFQPQHF.

This rearrangement joins TRBV11-2 to TRBJ2-3; D is unresolved. CDR1 is SGHAT, CDR2 FQNNGV, per germline. Trimming stripped 6 bases from V and 4 bases from J, with 8 bases between. CDR3 size: 12 residues. The CDR3 protein is CASRPPADTQYF. Here the CDR3 DNA reads TGTGCCAGCAGACCTCCGGCAGATACGCAGTATTTT.

This chain uses TRBV5-1 with TRBJ2-1; 8 nucleotides match TRBD2. The CDR3 covers 15 residues. V lost 1 base and J lost 8; bases outside the gene matches: 8. CDR1 is SGHRS, CDR2 YFSETQ, per germline. CDR3 sequence reads: CASSLSWTGGDEQFF. The CDR3 coding sequence is TGCGCCAGCAGCTTGTCGTGGACGGGAGGGGATGAGCAGTTCTTC.

This clone was seen once. The V and J genes are TRBV21-1 and TRBJ2-2; TRBD2 is the table's D call and was not checked against the DNA. TRBV21-1 is marked as a pseudogene. This CDR3 is built from 14 residues. The CDR3 loop is CASSKGPEVGELFF. CDR3 nucleotide sequence: TGTGCCAGCAGCAAAGGTCCCGAGGTCGGGGAGCTGTTTTTT.

The chain recombines TRBV9 with TRBJ1-1; the D gene is possibly TRBD1 (5 bases). CDR1 and CDR2 from the germline V gene are SGDLS and YYNGEE. The CDR3 contains 18 residues. V dropped 0 bases and J dropped 1 base, with 19 bases sitting between them. The CDR3 DNA sequence: TGTGCCAGCAGCGTAGGTCACTCGGGGGTAATACGGAACACTGAAGCTTTCTTT. Its protein product is CASSVGHSGVIRNTEAFF.

This clone occurred once. V and J are TRBV5-8 and TRBJ1-1; D is possibly TRBD1 (6 bases). V dropped 3 bases and J dropped 6 bases, with 12 bases sitting between them. The CDR3 has 13 residues. Germline CDR1 and CDR2: SGHTS and YDEGEE. CDR3 sequence: CASSSGQIPEAFF. Here the CDR3 DNA reads TGTGCCAGCAGCTCCGGACAGATACCTGAAGCTTTCTTT. Looking up the rest from reference TRBV5-8 and TRBJ1-1 gives the full variable domain: EAGVTQSPTHLIKTRGQQATLRCSPISGHTSVYWYQQALGLGLQFLLWYDEGEERNRGNFPPRFSGRQFPNYSSELNVNALELEDSALYLCASSSGQIPEAFFGQGTRLTVV.

The chain couples TRBV14 to TRBJ2-1, with 7 positions matching TRBD1. The CDR3 extends over 17 amino acids. J gave up 7 bases and V 5 bases, and 17 bases lay outside the gene matches. The germline V gene encodes CDR1 SGHDN and CDR2 FVKESK. The CDR3 region has the DNA TGTGCCAGCAGCAAAGGTCTCGGGACAGTTACGAGGAATGAGCAGTTCTTC. Protein product: CASSKGLGTVTRNEQFF.

The V call is TRBV19, the J call TRBJ1-4, with TRBD1 as a possible D gene (5 bases). This CDR3 is 17 amino acids long. The V and J ends lost 5 bases and 1 base respectively, with 17 bases between them. CDR1 is LNHDA and CDR2 is SQIVND in the germline V gene (reference sequence). This CDR3 reads CASSFPRGAGTNEKLFF. CDR3 coding DNA: TGTGCCAGTAGTTTCCCTAGGGGCGCCGGAACTAATGAAAAACTGTTTTTT.

The V and J genes are TRBV30 and TRBJ2-7; 7 nucleotides agree with TRBD2. Germline CDR1 is GTSNPN and CDR2 is SVGIG (reference sequence). The CDR3 totals 14 residues. V lost 8 bases to trimming and J lost 2 bases; unmatched junction nucleotides: 12. The CDR3 DNA sequence: TGTGCCGCCCGGAAGCGGGGCCCCACCTACGAGCAGTACTTC. This gives the protein CAARKRGPTYEQYF.

V and J are TRBV4-2 and TRBJ2-2; TRBD2 might be the D (6 bases). Trimming took off 4 bases at V and 0 bases at J, with 18 bases between the two ends. The CDR3 has 18 amino acids. CDR1 LGHNA and CDR2 YNFKEQ come from the germline V gene. The DNA for the CDR3 is TGTGCCAGCAGCCGAAAGCGGGCCGACTATGCGAACACCGGGGAGCTGTTTTTT. This sequence encodes CASSRKRADYANTGELFF.

The genes are TRBV21-1 and TRBJ1-1; TRBD1 was called by the table and not checked on the DNA. TRBV21-1 is a pseudogene locus. The CDR3 is 13 residues long. The CDR3 DNA sequence: TGTGCCAGCAGCAACGCGGGAAGGGGGCGAGCTTTCTTT. This codes for CASSNAGRGRAFF.

The gene calls are TRBV5-1 and TRBJ1-1, with 7 nucleotides matching TRBD1. Germline CDR1 SGHRS, CDR2 YFSETQ. The CDR3 totals 14 residues. V was pared by 10 bases and J by 4 bases, with 13 bases of the junction left unmatched. CDR3 residues: CACSKRQGPTEAFF. The CDR3 bases are TGCGCCTGCTCGAAGAGACAGGGTCCCACTGAAGCTTTCTTT. Filled out from reference TRBV5-1 and TRBJ1-1, the complete variable domain reads KAGVTQTPRYLIKTRGQQVTLSCSPISGHRSVSWYQQTPGQGLQFLFEYFSETQRNKGNFPGRFSGRQFSNSRSEMNVSTLELGDSALYLCACSKRQGPTEAFFGQGTRLTVV.